These 31 T cell receptor beta chains were all obtained from the same sample, sequenced in a study of cytomegalovirus exposure and HLA in healthy donors (dated by TCRdb to about 2017). Receptors were amplified or captured by the immunoSEQ multiplex PCR assay. A mixture of 60 forward primers for TCR Vbeta segments and 13 reverse primers for TCR Jbeta segments was used in the multiplex PCR. TCRdb obtained this table from immuneACCESS and retained in-frame rearrangements with V and J assigned. These tables miss some clones; where compared with another copy, unresolved V genes account for less than half of the shortfall, and the remainder is unexplained. In this sample the table shows approximately 140,000 clones, approximately 80% of which occur a single time. The ten top clones hold roughly 2.7% of the sample. What was sequenced was PBMCs. The receptors were gathered from a man aged 45-65 years in good health and CMV-seronegative.

V usage is TRBV2 and J usage is TRBJ2-2; D might be TRBD2 (6 bases). The germline gives CDR1 SNHLY, CDR2 FYNNEI. CDR3 length: 14 residues. Trimming removed 3 bases from V and 5 bases from J, with 10 bases in between. The CDR3: CASSDPGRTGELFF. The CDR3 coding sequence is TGTGCCAGCAGTGACCCAGGGAGGACCGGGGAGCTGTTTTTT.

This chain links TRBV5-1 with TRBJ1-1; no reliable D call. Germline lookup yields CDR1 SGHRS and CDR2 YFSETQ. Deletions cut 3 bases from V and 1 base from J, with 16 bases between. There are 16 residues in the CDR3. As DNA, the CDR3 is TGCGCCAGCAGCTCCGGGTTAACAACCTGGAACACTGAAGCTTTCTTT. It specifies CASSSGLTTWNTEAFF.

V and J are TRBV2 and TRBJ2-1; tentatively, D is TRBD1 (5 bases). Germline V lookup: CDR1 SNHLY, CDR2 FYNNEI. The CDR3 consists of 13 residues. Trimming shortened V by 7 bases and J by 10 bases, and 17 bases separated the two germline ends. The DNA for the CDR3 is TGTGCCAGCATTACCGAAAGGGGTGGGGAGCAGTTCTTC. This encodes CASITERGGEQFF. The entire variable domain, with the rest obtained from reference TRBV2 and TRBJ2-1, is as follows: EPEVTQTPSHQVTQMGQEVILRCVPISNHLYFYWYRQILGQKVEFLVSFYNNEISEKSEIFDDQFSVERPDGSNFTLKIRSTKLEDSAMYFCASITERGGEQFFGPGTRLTVL.

The rearrangement uses TRBV4-2 and TRBJ1-5; TRBD1 matches at 7 bases. V gave up 3 bases and J gave up 6 bases; unmatched junction bases: 8. CDR3 size: 15 residues. Germline V gene data show CDR1 as LGHNA and CDR2 as YNFKEQ. In nucleotides, the CDR3 is TGTGCCAGCAGCCATACAGGGGTTGAAGGTCAGCCCCAGCATTTT. This gives the protein CASSHTGVEGQPQHF.

This chain uses TRBV9 with TRBJ1-1, with TRBD1 as a possible D gene (6 bases). The length of the CDR3 is 14 residues. Germline CDR1 and CDR2: SGDLS and YYNGEE. Deletions cut 3 bases from V and 1 base from J, with 10 bases between. CDR3 nucleotide sequence: TGTGCCAGCAGCGCGGGACATCCGAACACTGAAGCTTTCTTT. Residues: CASSAGHPNTEAFF.

The chain joins TRBV27 to TRBJ2-5, with D possibly being TRBD2 (5 bases). CDR1 and CDR2 from the germline V gene are MNHEY and SMNVEV (reference sequence). The CDR3 runs 16 residues. Trimming removed 5 bases from V and 4 bases from J, with 20 bases in between. The CDR3, as DNA: TGTGCCAGCAGTGGGTGGAGGTTGGGTTACGGAGAGACCCAGTACTTC. As protein: CASSGWRLGYGETQYF.

This clone was seen a handful of times. This sample also contains other DNA sequences that code for the same CDR3. This chain joins TRBV6-5 and TRBJ1-6; 8 bases map to TRBD1. This CDR3 is 16 amino acids long. V was clipped by 0 bases and J by 6 bases; unmatched bases: 4. From germline, CDR1 is MNHEY and CDR2 SVGAGI. CDR3 in amino acids: CASSYSPGGSNSPLHF. The CDR3 DNA reads TGTGCCAGCAGTTACTCGCCAGGGGGCTCTAATTCACCCCTCCACTTT.

The J gene is TRBJ2-3, the V gene TRBV5-1; perhaps TRBD2 as D (5 bases). The germline CDR1 and CDR2 sequences are SGHRS and YFSETQ. The CDR3 sequence is 13 residues long. V was trimmed by 2 bases and J by 4 bases, leaving 8 bases between them. The CDR3 DNA reads TGCGCCAGCAGCTTAGAGGGATCAGATACGCAGTATTTT. This sequence encodes CASSLEGSDTQYF.

The chain joins TRBV28 to TRBJ1-4; D remains ambiguous. Germline lookup yields CDR1 MDHEN and CDR2 SYDVKM. V lost 3 bases, J lost 5 bases, and 10 bases lay in between. The CDR3 has 14 residues. The chain's CDR3 is CASSFRLMNEKLFF. CDR3 nucleotides: TGTGCCAGCAGTTTCAGGCTGATGAATGAAAAACTGTTTTTT.

The chain combines TRBV7-9 with TRBJ2-1; D not certain. The CDR3 contains 15 residues. Germline assignment: CDR1 SEHNR and CDR2 FQNEAQ (reference sequence). The germline V and J ends were trimmed by 1 base and 9 bases, with 16 bases remaining between them. CDR3 region: CASSLVVRLVSEQFF. CDR3 bases: TGTGCCAGCAGCTTAGTTGTACGGTTAGTGAGTGAGCAGTTCTTC. Full variable domain (rest looked up from reference TRBV7-9 and TRBJ2-1): DTGVSQNPRHKITKRGQNVTFRCDPISEHNRLYWYRQTLGQGPEFLTYFQNEAQLEKSRLLSDRFSAERPKGSFSTLEIQRTEQGDSAMYLCASSLVVRLVSEQFFGPGTRLTVL.

This clone was seen a single time. The chain is built from TRBV18 and TRBJ1-6; 7 bases line up with TRBD1. With 2 bases clipped from V and 9 bases from J, the junction kept 10 bases outside the gene matches. The CDR3 length is 16 residues. CDR1 is KGHSH, CDR2 LQKENI, per germline. The DNA for the CDR3 is TGTGCCAGCTCACCATACCAGGGGGGCTCTGGTTCACCCCTCCACTTT. Encoded protein: CASSPYQGGSGSPLHF.

In DNA, the CDR3 is TGTGCCAGCAGCTTAGGTCTCAATCAGCCCCAGCATTTT. It codes for CASSLGLNQPQHF. V is TRBV11-2 and J is TRBJ1-5; D is undetermined. CDR3 length equals 13 residues. The germline V gene encodes CDR1 SGHAT and CDR2 FQNNGV. V dropped 1 base and J dropped 3 bases, with 4 bases sitting between them.

This sequence joins TRBV18 and TRBJ1-1; D remains ambiguous. The CDR3 spans 17 residues. From germline, CDR1 is KGHSH and CDR2 LQKENI. V shed 4 bases and J shed 2 bases, with 20 bases lying between them. The CDR3 DNA sequence: TGTGCCAGCTCACACTCGGGAAGGGCGGGCCGTAACACTGAAGCTTTCTTT. Protein sequence: CASSHSGRAGRNTEAFF. Full variable domain (remainder filled in from reference TRBV18 and TRBJ1-1): NAGVMQNPRHLVRRRGQEARLRCSPMKGHSHVYWYRQLPEEGLKFMVYLQKENIIDESGMPKERFSAEFPKEGPSILRIQQVVRGDSAAYFCASSHSGRAGRNTEAFFGQGTRLTVV.

J is TRBJ2-5 and V is TRBV30, with 8 positions matching TRBD2. Matching the DNA end better, TRBJ2-7 makes the J call doubtful. Looked up from germline, CDR1 is GTSNPN and CDR2 is SVGIG (reference sequence). CDR3 length: 14 residues. The CDR3 reads CAWARGGHVYEQYF. CDR3 in DNA: TGTGCCTGGGCCCGGGGGGGCCACGTATACGAGCAGTACTTC.

The chain carries TRBV5-1 and TRBJ2-2, with a possible D match to TRBD2 (6 bases). CDR3 length: 15 residues. Germline loops: CDR1 SGHRS, CDR2 YFSETQ. Trimming removed 2 bases from V and 6 bases from J, with 14 bases in between. The CDR3 spells CASSFITGLAGELFF. The CDR3, as DNA: TGCGCCAGCAGCTTTATAACGGGACTTGCCGGGGAGCTGTTTTTT.

The chain joins TRBV6-5 to TRBJ2-7, with a tentative D call TRBD2 (6 bases). The germline CDR1 and CDR2 sequences are MNHEY and SVGAGI. The CDR3 extends over 14 amino acids. V lost 6 bases and J lost 9, with 21 bases in between. CDR3 sequence reads: CASSWREGMTVQYF. The DNA of the CDR3 is TGTGCCAGCAGCTGGAGGGAAGGGATGACCGTGCAGTACTTC.

Turning to this clone: The conserved phenylalanine or tryptophan normally closing the CDR3 is absent here, so this likely arose from a read error. The genes are TRBV29-1 and TRBJ2-3, with 7 bases that match TRBD1. This CDR3 is 14 amino acids long. V shed 1 base and J 3 bases; nucleotides not matched to a gene: 4. The V gene's germline CDR1 is SQVTM and CDR2 ANQGSEA. CDR3 region: CSVEGQGSTDTQYV. The CDR3 region has the DNA TGCAGCGTTGAAGGACAGGGATCGACAGATACGCAGTATGTT.

Concerning this clone: A read error may produce the germline difference seen at one junction end. This chain joins TRBV5-1 and TRBJ1-2; 8 bases match TRBD1. This CDR3 comprises 13 residues. CDR1 and CDR2 from the germline V gene are SGHRS and YFSETQ. The CDR3 region has the DNA TGCGCCAGCAACTTGGACAGGGCTAGTAGCTACACCTTC. Its protein product is CASNLDRASSYTF.

The CDR3 bases are TGTGCCAGCAGCTTAGCTTGGCGGCAAGAGCAGTACTTC. This translates into CASSLAWRQEQYF. The chain couples TRBV7-9 to TRBJ2-7; D is undetermined. The CDR3 loop spans 13 amino acids. Germline CDR1 is SEHNR and CDR2 is FQNEAQ (reference sequence). V shed 0 bases and J shed 7 bases, with 10 bases lying between them.

The V call is TRBV18, the J call TRBJ1-1, with no clear D. This CDR3 comprises 14 residues. CDR1 and CDR2 from the germline V gene are KGHSH and LQKENI. The V and J ends lost 3 bases and 2 bases respectively, with 10 bases between them. CDR3 in amino acids: CASSPFVENTEAFF. CDR3 sequence (DNA): TGTGCCAGCTCACCGTTTGTAGAAAACACTGAAGCTTTCTTT.

This clone was counted a few times. The chain carries TRBV21-1 and TRBJ2-1; TRBD1 reflects the table's D call only, with no check against the DNA. TRBV21-1 is listed as a pseudogene. The CDR3 runs to 16 residues. Written as DNA, the CDR3 is TGTGCCAGCAGCAAAGCAGGAGGGACAGGACGCAATGAGCAGTTCTTC. Amino acid sequence: CASSKAGGTGRNEQFF.

The chain recombines TRBV29-1 with TRBJ1-1, with a possible D match to TRBD1 (5 bases). Looked up from germline, CDR1 is SQVTM and CDR2 is ANQGSEA. The V gene lost 4 bases and the J gene lost 0 bases, with 12 bases spanning the gap. The CDR3 is made up of 14 amino acids. CDR3 sequence reads: CSVAVRAMNTEAFF. DNA of the CDR3: TGCAGCGTTGCTGTCAGGGCCATGAACACTGAAGCTTTCTTT.

This clone was seen a few times. This same CDR3 is encoded by further DNA sequences in the sample. The chain couples TRBV7-2 to TRBJ1-2; 7 bases fit TRBD1. Per the germline V gene, CDR1 is SGHTA and CDR2 is FQGNSA. After removal of 1 base from V and 5 bases from J, the junction contained 1 base not matched to a gene. The CDR3 spans 13 residues. CDR3 region: CASSLGQGYGYTF. CDR3 nucleotide sequence: TGTGCCAGCAGCTTAGGACAGGGTTATGGCTACACCTTC.

This clone was recorded a few times. The chain carries TRBV6-5 and TRBJ1-6, with D possibly TRBD1 on 6 matching bases. The germline CDR1 and CDR2 sequences are MNHEY and SVGAGI. Trimming cost V 4 bases and J 1 base, with 11 bases left between them. This CDR3 has 16 residues. For the CDR3, the DNA is TGTGCCAGCAGTTTACAGGGTCTTTCCTATAATTCACCCCTCCACTTT. Amino acids: CASSLQGLSYNSPLHF.

The chain employs TRBV30 and TRBJ2-2; D remains unclear. The end of the DNA is better explained by TRBJ1-3, so the J call may be wrong. The CDR3 extends over 13 amino acids. Germline CDR1 GTSNPN, CDR2 SVGIG (reference sequence). CDR3 DNA: TGTGCCTGGAGCAAAAGCGGCGGAAACACCATATATTTT. As protein: CAWSKSGGNTIYF.

Only one count was recorded for this clone. The chain joins TRBV10-3 to TRBJ2-2; tentatively, D is TRBD1 (5 bases). The germline V gene has CDR1 ENHRY and CDR2 SYGVKD. The CDR3 extends over 15 amino acids. The V end was cut by 9 bases, the J end by 0 bases, with 14 bases between. The CDR3 DNA is TGTGCCATTTCAGACAGTACCACGAACACCGGGGAGCTGTTTTTT. Its translation is CAISDSTTNTGELFF.

The count of this clone is one. The chain has TRBV2 and TRBJ2-2; D is perhaps TRBD2 (5 bases). This CDR3 has 13 residues. Germline V CDR1 and CDR2: SNHLY, FYNNEI. V lost 3 bases and J 5 bases, leaving 7 bases between the germline ends. The CDR3 loop is CASSEEVTGELFF. CDR3 bases: TGTGCCAGCAGTGAGGAGGTTACCGGGGAGCTGTTTTTT.

The V and J genes are TRBV6-5 and TRBJ2-7, with TRBD1 identical over 8 bases. V shed 4 bases and J 5 bases; nucleotides not matched to a gene: 7. CDR1 MNHEY and CDR2 SVGAGI come from the germline V gene. This CDR3 spans 14 amino acids. The CDR3 coding sequence is TGTGCCAGCAGTTCACAGGGGGGACTCGACGAGCAGTACTTC. Encoded protein: CASSSQGGLDEQYF.

This clone has only one observation. A junction boundary mismatches the germline segment, possibly from a read error. The chain carries TRBV7-7 and TRBJ2-5; 11 positions agree with TRBD2. CDR1 and CDR2 (germline): SSHAT, FNYEAQ (reference sequence). The CDR3 is 16 amino acids. This CDR3 is CASSPTPGLAAETQYF. The CDR3 DNA reads TGTGCTAGCAGCCCTACTCCGGGACTAGCGGCTGAGACCCAGTACTTC.

About this clone itself: One end of the junction fails to match germline, which may point to a read error. This chain connects TRBV7-7 to TRBJ2-5; 8 nucleotides line up with TRBD2. This CDR3 is 15 amino acids long. Germline V gives CDR1 SSHAT, CDR2 FNYEAQ (reference sequence). The chain's CDR3 is CASSLLRGGQETQYF. In DNA, the CDR3 is TGTGCTAGCAGCTTACTCCGGGGGGGCCAAGAGACCCAGTACTTC.

This clone turned up a few times. This rearrangement joins TRBV13 to TRBJ1-2; D is uncertain. The germline gives CDR1 PRHDT, CDR2 FYEKMQ (reference sequence). CDR3 length: 14 residues. V was cut by 4 bases and J by 4 bases, with 13 bases left in between. The CDR3 reads CASSSLRSGYGYTF. As DNA, the CDR3 is TGTGCCAGCAGCTCCCTAAGGTCGGGCTATGGCTACACCTTC. The variable domain in full, with the rest retrieved from reference TRBV13 and TRBJ1-2, is AAGVIQSPRHLIKEKRETATLKCYPIPRHDTVYWYQQGPGQDPQFLISFYEKMQSDKGSIPDRFSAQQFSDYHSELNMSSLELGDSALYFCASSSLRSGYGYTFGSGTRLTVV.